The clone carrying this TCR beta chain was seen only a few times. An end of the junction does not agree with germline; a read error may underlie this. CDR3 length: 14 amino acids. In germline, CDR1 is SNHLY, CDR2 FYNNEI. This specimen comes from a study of regulatory T cells in long-lasting Graves disease. The time point denotes: newly diagnosed GD, antithyroid drugs for less than 3 months. Extracted PBMC RNA gave rise to the TCR library. In building TCR beta libraries, iRepertoire HTBI primers were used together with Arm-PCR of CDR3 regions. Original methodology: Looking across samples, the authors found some 60 TRBV and some 15 TRBJ segments. From the multiplex PCR reads, TCRdb called clonotypes with MiXCR, one entry per CDR3 protein. TCRdb, rather than the study authors, made the V and J calls. The sample lists 580,000 or so distinct CDR3 sequences; around 16% were seen once. These data also formed part of another study, on T cells in Graves' hyperthyroidism and ophthalmopathy. That report notes: Graves' hyperthyroidism without ophthalmopathy progression within 18 months was termed stable.

Sample: peripheral blood mononuclear cells (PBMCs), taken at new diagnosis, from a patient treated with antithyroid drugs. The receptor was isolated from a man aged 18 to 30 with Graves disease. This chain joins TRBV2 and TRBJ2-1; TRBD1 or TRBD2 may be the D gene (5 bases each). Here the CDR3 reads CASSEAGGQASRVF. CDR3 nucleotide sequence: TGTGCCAGCAGTGAAGCAGGAGGACAAGCTAGCAGGGTCTTC.